Reported below is one T cell receptor beta chain. A second PCR, run for about 7 to 11 cycles, used a sample-barcoded 5' primer plus a J-beta primer mix. One entry per CDR3 protein, called by TCRdb with MiXCR from the 5' RACE reads. The profile shows 700,000 or so distinct CDR3 sequences, over 40% of them singletons. Trimming removed 10 bases from V and 8 bases from J, with 9 bases in between. The CDR3 spans 10 residues. Germline V gene data show CDR1 as MDHEN and CDR2 as SYDVKM. These data belong to a study of blood T cells in healthy people across ages. The overall study: The template switching approach captured approximately one barcoded beta molecule for every two T cells.

This chain connects TRBV28 to TRBJ2-1; D remains unclear. This clonotype was obtained from an elderly man in good health. Sample: blood. The CDR3 region is CATEKYEQFF. The DNA for the CDR3 is TGTGCCACCGAGAAATATGAGCAGTTCTTC. The complete variable domain, with remaining parts taken from reference TRBV28 and TRBJ2-1, reads DVKVTQSSRYLVKRTGEKVFLECVQDMDHENMFWYRQDPGLGLRLIYFSYDVKMKEKGDIPEGYSVSREKKERFSLILESASTNQTSMYLCATEKYEQFFGPGTRLTVL.